This passage covers 28 T cell receptor beta chains from one sample sequenced in a study of technical replicates of blood from several donors. The table came from immunoSEQ multiplex PCR; TCRdb's copy has only in-frame clones and leaves some out. The table lists about 12,000 clones, roughly 93% of them singletons. The sequencing sample was made of PBMCs. The receptors were gathered from a human donor in good health.

The chain is built from TRBV13 and TRBJ2-4; possibly TRBD1 for D (6 bases). Deletions cut 5 bases from V and 3 bases from J, with 11 bases between. The CDR3 totals 14 residues. CDR1 is PRHDT and CDR2 is FYEKMQ in the germline V gene (reference sequence). The CDR3 coding sequence is TGTGCCAGCAGCGAGGGACACCACAAAAACATTCAGTACTTC. Its protein is CASSEGHHKNIQYF.

J is TRBJ1-1 and V is TRBV10-2, with D hard to call. Germline CDR1 is WSHSY and CDR2 is SAAADI. Trimming pared 4 bases from V and 3 bases from J, leaving 15 bases between. The CDR3 sequence is 15 residues long. CDR3 in amino acids: CASSGMAATDTEAFF. DNA for the CDR3: TGCGCCAGCAGTGGGATGGCAGCGACCGACACTGAAGCTTTCTTT.

The chain uses TRBV30 and TRBJ2-6, with D perhaps TRBD1 (6 bases). The length of the CDR3 is 13 residues. Germline CDR1 and CDR2: GTSNPN and SVGIG (reference sequence). V shed 8 bases and J shed 1 base, with 9 bases lying between them. This CDR3 reads CARTGSGANVLTF. In DNA, the CDR3 is TGTGCCCGTACAGGGTCTGGGGCCAACGTCCTGACTTTC.

This rearrangement joins TRBV28 to TRBJ2-4; 7 bases match TRBD2. The CDR3 length is 13 residues. Looked up from germline, CDR1 is MDHEN and CDR2 is SYDVKM. V was clipped by 7 bases and J by 7 bases; unmatched bases: 7. In DNA form, the CDR3 reads TGTGCCAGCAATACGGCCGGGGGGAACATTCAGTACTTC. It specifies CASNTAGGNIQYF.

The gene calls are TRBV30 and TRBJ2-2; D might be TRBD1 (5 bases). Between the trimmed V and J ends, which lost 0 bases and 5 bases, there was a span of 7 bases. Germline V gene sequence: CDR1 GTSNPN, CDR2 SVGIG (reference sequence). This CDR3 is built from 13 residues. The CDR3 here is CAWSVRVTGELFF. The CDR3 DNA reads TGTGCCTGGAGTGTCAGGGTGACCGGGGAGCTGTTTTTT.

The chain joins TRBV5-1 to TRBJ2-6; D is possibly TRBD2 (5 bases). CDR3 length: 14 residues. Trimming left V 5 bases short and J 0 bases short, with 6 bases between. The germline V gene encodes CDR1 SGHRS and CDR2 YFSETQ. The CDR3 loop is CASRGVSGANVLTF. The CDR3 nucleotides are TGCGCCAGCAGGGGAGTCTCTGGGGCCAACGTCCTGACTTTC. The full variable domain, completed using reference TRBV5-1 and TRBJ2-6, is KAGVTQTPRYLIKTRGQQVTLSCSPISGHRSVSWYQQTPGQGLQFLFEYFSETQRNKGNFPGRFSGRQFSNSRSEMNVSTLELGDSALYLCASRGVSGANVLTFGAGSRLTVL.

The chain uses TRBV11-3 and TRBJ2-2; TRBD1 might be the D (5 bases). V was pared by 2 bases and J by 6 bases, with 7 bases between. Germline CDR1 reads SGHNT; CDR2 reads YENEEA. The CDR3 is 13 residues long. The CDR3 loop is CASSLPGPGELFF. The CDR3 nucleotides read TGTGCCAGCAGCTTACCAGGGCCCGGGGAGCTGTTTTTT.

This clone was counted between two and nine times. The J gene is TRBJ2-5, the V gene TRBV7-6; the D gene is possibly TRBD2 (5 bases). Trimming took off 3 bases at V and 5 bases at J, with 22 bases between the two ends. Germline CDR1 and CDR2: SGHVS and FNYEAQ. CDR3 length: 17 amino acids. The CDR3 sequence is CASSFGEVGAPGETQYF. The CDR3, as DNA: TGTGCCAGCAGCTTCGGTGAGGTGGGAGCCCCGGGGGAGACCCAGTACTTC.

This clone is a singleton in its sample. V usage is TRBV7-6 and J usage is TRBJ2-7; TRBD2 matches 7 bases. Germline V gene data show CDR1 as SGHVS and CDR2 as FNYEAQ. The V and J ends lost 5 bases and 7 bases, in that order; junction bases with no gene match: 8. The CDR3 covers 13 residues. The DNA for the CDR3 is TGTGCCAGCAGCCCAGGACTAGGAGCGGAGCAGTACTTC. It translates to CASSPGLGAEQYF.

The chain uses TRBV6-5 and TRBJ1-2; no definite D call. V gave up 0 bases and J gave up 3 bases, with 8 bases separating them. CDR1 and CDR2 from the germline V gene are MNHEY and SVGAGI. This CDR3 is built from 14 residues. The CDR3 region is CASSYSSGYYGYTF. As DNA, the CDR3 is TGTGCCAGCAGTTACTCCTCGGGGTACTATGGCTACACCTTC.

The V call is TRBV28, the J call TRBJ1-5, with TRBD1 identical over 8 bases. Germline values: CDR1 MDHEN, CDR2 SYDVKM. V was pared by 3 bases and J by 3 bases, with 4 bases of the junction left unmatched. The CDR3 extends over 15 amino acids. The CDR3 DNA sequence: TGTGCCAGCAGTTTTGCGGACAGGGACAATCAGCCCCAGCATTTT. Its translation is CASSFADRDNQPQHF.

The chain carries TRBV28 and TRBJ1-4; weak D call: TRBD1 (6 bases). Germline V gene data show CDR1 as MDHEN and CDR2 as SYDVKM. The V and J ends lost 10 bases and 6 bases respectively, with 18 bases between them. The CDR3 length is 14 residues. In DNA, the CDR3 is TGTGCCACACATCAGGGGTTTTCTTATGAAAAACTGTTTTTT. Translating it yields CATHQGFSYEKLFF.

Notes on this clone: The junction departs from the called germline gene at one end, perhaps through a read error. The CDR3 nucleotides read TGTGCCATCAGGGAGAACAGGGGAACCTACGATGAGCAGTTCTTC. Translated: CAIRENRGTYDEQFF. V usage is TRBV10-3 and J usage is TRBJ2-1; 7 positions agree with TRBD1. This CDR3 contains 15 residues. CDR1 is ENHRY and CDR2 is SYGVKD in the germline V gene.

The chain joins TRBV5-1 to TRBJ2-1; a weak D match, TRBD2 (5 bases). CDR1 is SGHRS, CDR2 YFSETQ, per germline. The CDR3 extends over 16 amino acids. V lost 1 base, J lost 6 bases, and 17 bases lay in between. CDR3 region: CASSLSMALEGNEQFF. CDR3 nucleotide sequence: TGCGCCAGCAGCTTGTCAATGGCCTTAGAGGGCAATGAGCAGTTCTTC.

This chain's CDR3 is CASRIGASVAKETQYF. DNA of the CDR3: TGCGCCAGCAGAATCGGGGCTAGCGTCGCCAAAGAGACCCAGTACTTC. This rearrangement joins TRBV5-1 to TRBJ2-5; the D gene is possibly TRBD2 (6 bases). Germline V gene sequence: CDR1 SGHRS, CDR2 YFSETQ. CDR3 size: 16 residues. V was shortened by 5 bases and J by 3 bases, with 20 bases between the two germline ends.

The chain's CDR3 is CASGPSQWREQYF. CDR3 DNA: TGTGCCAGCGGACCCTCCCAATGGAGGGAGCAGTACTTC. The chain joins TRBV6-5 to TRBJ2-7; D perhaps matches TRBD2 (5 bases). The CDR3 is 13 amino acids. Germline V gives CDR1 MNHEY, CDR2 SVGAGI. V was shortened by 8 bases and J by 7 bases, with 18 bases between the two germline ends.

The rearrangement uses TRBV7-2 and TRBJ2-2; 8 bases agree with TRBD2. The CDR3 consists of 16 residues. Trimming cost V 4 bases and J 0 bases; bases outside gene matches: 4. The germline V gene encodes CDR1 SGHTA and CDR2 FQGNSA. The CDR3 spells CASSSQGLANTGELFF. In DNA, the CDR3 is TGTGCCAGCAGCTCCCAGGGACTAGCGAACACCGGGGAGCTGTTTTTT.

V is TRBV29-1 and J is TRBJ2-7; TRBD1 aligns across 9 bases. This CDR3 comprises 13 residues. Germline values: CDR1 SQVTM, CDR2 ANQGSEA. V lost 5 bases, J lost 6 bases, and 8 bases stayed unmatched. The CDR3 region is CSVSDRGFGEQYF. The CDR3 nucleotides are TGCAGCGTTTCGGACAGGGGTTTTGGCGAGCAGTACTTC.

The genes are TRBV6-1 and TRBJ2-7; 8 bases align to TRBD2. The CDR3 has 13 residues. CDR1 is MNHNS, CDR2 SASEGT, per germline. Trimming removed 6 bases from V and 7 bases from J; junction bases left unmatched: 8. In nucleotides, the CDR3 is TGTGCCAGCAGAGGGACTAGTCTAGGGGAGCAGTACTTC. Residues: CASRGTSLGEQYF.

This chain connects TRBV27 to TRBJ1-3; 7 bases agree with TRBD1. Trimming removed 5 bases from V and 4 bases from J; junction bases left unmatched: 5. This CDR3 spans 14 amino acids. Per the germline V gene, CDR1 is MNHEY and CDR2 is SMNVEV (reference sequence). Here the CDR3 DNA reads TGTGCCAGCAGTATGACAGGGTTCGGAAACACCATATATTTT. This translates into CASSMTGFGNTIYF.

This clone has only a few counts. The chain recombines TRBV6-4 with TRBJ2-2; 7 nucleotides line up with TRBD1. This CDR3 region has 14 residues. V lost 2 bases and J lost 3; bases outside the gene matches: 0. Germline assignment: CDR1 MRHNA and CDR2 SNTAGT. The CDR3: CASSDGTDTGELFF. The CDR3 DNA reads TGTGCCAGCAGTGACGGGACAGACACCGGGGAGCTGTTTTTT.

This sequence joins TRBV7-9 and TRBJ2-7; TRBD2 matches at 10 bases. Germline V gene data show CDR1 as SEHNR and CDR2 as FQNEAQ (reference sequence). This CDR3 spans 15 amino acids. V lost 5 bases, J lost 5 bases, and 9 bases stayed unmatched. In DNA, the CDR3 is TGTGCCAGCAGCATAACCGGGACTAGCGACCACGAGCAGTACTTC. Translated, it gives CASSITGTSDHEQYF.

The rearrangement links TRBV28 to TRBJ1-1, with 8 bases fitting TRBD1. V was pared by 3 bases and J by 4 bases, with 1 base of the junction left unmatched. The CDR3 contains 13 residues. The germline V gene has CDR1 MDHEN and CDR2 SYDVKM. CDR3 coding DNA: TGTGCCAGCAGTTTTGACAGGGGCACTGAAGCTTTCTTT. Translating gives CASSFDRGTEAFF.

The chain is built from TRBV4-2 and TRBJ2-7; TRBD2 might be the D (5 bases). Germline CDR1 and CDR2: LGHNA and YNFKEQ. CDR3 length: 15 amino acids. Trimming removed 0 bases from V and 0 bases from J, with 9 bases in between. CDR3 coding DNA: TGTGCCAGCAGCCAAGATCCGGGGAGCTCCTACGAGCAGTACTTC. Protein product: CASSQDPGSSYEQYF.

This chain connects TRBV2 to TRBJ1-5; D gene unclear. The CDR3 is 12 residues long. V dropped 5 bases and J dropped 5 bases, with 7 bases sitting between them. In germline, CDR1 is SNHLY, CDR2 FYNNEI. Here the CDR3 reads CASSTIYQPQHF. In DNA form, the CDR3 reads TGTGCCAGCAGTACTATCTATCAGCCCCAGCATTTT.

The chain joins TRBV19 to TRBJ2-1; D might be TRBD1 or TRBD2, each matching 9 bases. Between the trimmed V and J ends, which lost 2 bases and 9 bases, there was a span of 20 bases. The CDR3 spans 16 residues. Germline CDR1 and CDR2: LNHDA and SQIVND (reference sequence). CDR3 DNA: TGTGCCAGTAGTATACCGGGACAGGGAGCGGGGGGTGAGCAGTTCTTC. It codes for CASSIPGQGAGGEQFF. The complete variable domain, with remaining parts taken from reference TRBV19 and TRBJ2-1, reads DGGITQSPKYLFRKEGQNVTLSCEQNLNHDAMYWYRQDPGQGLRLIYYSQIVNDFQKGDIAEGYSVSREKKESFPLTVTSAQKNPTAFYLCASSIPGQGAGGEQFFGPGTRLTVL.

The chain employs TRBV5-8 and TRBJ2-2; 11 nucleotides match TRBD2. The CDR3 contains 17 residues. Looked up from germline, CDR1 is SGHTS and CDR2 is YDEGEE. J lost 2 bases, V lost 2 bases, and 5 bases had no gene match. This CDR3 is CASSFSGTSGNTGELFF. The CDR3, as DNA: TGTGCCAGCAGCTTTTCAGGGACTAGCGGTAACACCGGGGAGCTGTTTTTT.

The chain recombines TRBV28 with TRBJ2-6; tentatively, D is TRBD1 (6 bases). CDR1 and CDR2 (germline): MDHEN, SYDVKM. V was trimmed by 0 bases and J by 6 bases, leaving 12 bases between them. The CDR3 has 16 amino acids. CDR3 DNA: TGTGCCAGCAGTTTATGGGCAGGGGCAGTGGCCAACGTCCTGACTTTC. It yields the protein CASSLWAGAVANVLTF.